Listed here are 31 T cell receptor beta chains from one sample, sequenced in a study of blood T cell repertoires in COVID-19. Sequencing was performed with immunoSEQ multiplex PCR; in TCRdb, only in-frame clones are kept and a portion is missing. The sample has some 120,000 clones, roughly 88% seen once. The specimen was peripheral blood. Receptors originate from a middle-aged man with acute or convalescent COVID-19.

The chain recombines TRBV24-1 with TRBJ2-5; perhaps TRBD1 as D (7 bases). The germline gives CDR1 KGHDR, CDR2 SFDVKD. Trimming took off 0 bases at V and 2 bases at J, with 12 bases between the two ends. There are 16 residues in the CDR3. The DNA for the CDR3 is TGTGCCACCAGTGATTTGTTCAGGGGGGATCAAGAGACCCAGTACTTC. Its protein product is CATSDLFRGDQETQYF.

The chain couples TRBV21-1 to TRBJ2-5; the DNA was not used to check the table's D call, TRBD2. TRBV21-1 constitutes a pseudogene. This CDR3 is built from 16 residues. The CDR3 DNA is TGTGCCAGCAGTCCTCCCCGCCCTAGCGGGAGTGAGACCCAGTACTTC. It specifies CASSPPRPSGSETQYF.

This sequence joins TRBV25-1 and TRBJ2-5, with D perhaps TRBD2 (7 bases). The CDR3 runs to 14 residues. The V gene lost 4 bases and the J gene lost 5 bases, with 14 bases spanning the gap. Germline loops: CDR1 MGHDK, CDR2 SYGVNS. The CDR3 reads CASSAGGGLETQYF. The CDR3 DNA follows: TGTGCCAGCAGTGCTGGCGGGGGCTTGGAGACCCAGTACTTC.

This chain joins TRBV11-3 and TRBJ2-1; 8 bases line up with TRBD1. The germline CDR1 and CDR2 sequences are SGHNT and YENEEA. Germline trimming cut 3 bases from V and 8 bases from J; bases unmatched to any gene: 6. This CDR3 is built from 14 residues. CDR3 sequence: CASSFGVQGDEQFF. As DNA, the CDR3 is TGTGCCAGCAGCTTTGGTGTACAGGGGGATGAGCAGTTCTTC.

This chain uses TRBV4-3 with TRBJ2-3; 8 bases agree with TRBD2. Trimming cost V 4 bases and J 1 base; bases outside gene matches: 16. Looked up from germline, CDR1 is LGHNA and CDR2 is YSLEER. The CDR3 length is 19 residues. Written as DNA, the CDR3 is TGCGCCAGCAGCCTCGACCGTTTCAGCGGGAGTGACGGCACAGATACGCAGTATTTT. The encoded protein is CASSLDRFSGSDGTDTQYF.

The chain has TRBV29-1 and TRBJ2-3, with D unclear. The CDR3 consists of 18 residues. CDR1 and CDR2 from the germline V gene are SQVTM and ANQGSEA. The germline V and J ends were trimmed by 2 bases and 2 bases, with 23 bases remaining between them. The CDR3, as DNA: TGCAGCGTTGAAAACCCGAATACCCACTCTAGATACACAGATACGCAGTATTTT. Amino acid sequence: CSVENPNTHSRYTDTQYF.

V is TRBV27 and J is TRBJ1-6, with TRBD1 identical over 9 bases. After removal of 4 bases from V and 5 bases from J, the junction contained 12 bases not matched to a gene. Germline CDR1 MNHEY, CDR2 SMNVEV (reference sequence). The CDR3 consists of 18 residues. The CDR3 nucleotides are TGTGCCAGCAGTTACCCGACCGCCGGGACAGGGAATAATTCACCCCTCCACTTT. Translating it yields CASSYPTAGTGNNSPLHF.

The V gene is TRBV27, the J gene TRBJ1-4, with D possibly being TRBD1 (6 bases). Germline V gene lookup returns CDR1 MNHEY and CDR2 SMNVEV (reference sequence). V was shortened by 2 bases and J by 10 bases, with 20 bases between the two germline ends. The CDR3 extends over 16 amino acids. The chain's CDR3 is CASSLQWTVGTGKLFF. CDR3 DNA: TGTGCCAGCAGTTTACAATGGACAGTCGGGACCGGAAAACTGTTTTTT.

The CDR3 here is CASSLAVTSGTDTQYF. CDR3 DNA sequence: TGCGCCAGCAGCTTGGCCGTCACTAGCGGCACAGATACGCAGTATTTT. The V gene is TRBV5-1, the J gene TRBJ2-3; the match to TRBD2 covers 7 bases. The CDR3 totals 16 residues. The junction had 5 bases not matched to a gene; V was cut back by 0 bases and J by 1 base. The germline V gene has CDR1 SGHRS and CDR2 YFSETQ.

The genes are TRBV3-1 (or the pseudogene TRBV3-2) and TRBJ1-2, with D maybe TRBD1 (5 bases). The CDR3 extends over 17 amino acids. Germline loops: CDR1 LGHDT, CDR2 YNNKEL (reference sequence). Trimming cost V 3 bases and J 6 bases, with 23 bases left between them. As DNA, the CDR3 is TGTGCCAGCAGCCAGACGACCTGGCGGCAGGGCCAACATGGCTACACCTTC. Protein product: CASSQTTWRQGQHGYTF.

The chain uses TRBV7-6 and TRBJ1-4; no definite D call. Trimming left V 0 bases short and J 7 bases short, with 12 bases between. Germline V gene lookup returns CDR1 SGHVS and CDR2 FNYEAQ. The CDR3 loop spans 15 amino acids. CDR3 coding DNA: TGTGCCAGCAGCTTAGCGCTCCCGGGTGGTGAAAAACTGTTTTTT. This codes for CASSLALPGGEKLFF.

This clone was seen a handful of times. The chain's CDR3 is CASSKRQGDNEQFF. The CDR3 bases are TGTGCCAGCAGCAAAAGACAGGGGGACAATGAGCAGTTCTTC. V and J are TRBV7-8 and TRBJ2-1; 9 bases match TRBD1. V gave up 5 bases and J gave up 5 bases; unmatched junction bases: 4. Per the germline V gene, CDR1 is SGHVS and CDR2 is FQNEAQ. The CDR3 is 14 residues long.

The chain joins TRBV5-1 to TRBJ1-5, with TRBD1 as a possible D gene (5 bases). CDR1 is SGHRS and CDR2 is YFSETQ in the germline V gene. The CDR3 length is 13 residues. Trimming shortened V by 7 bases and J by 3 bases, and 11 bases separated the two germline ends. CDR3 sequence reads: CASRAGINQPQHF. CDR3 in DNA: TGCGCCAGCCGGGCAGGGATCAATCAGCCCCAGCATTTT.

This clone was found many times. This sample includes further DNA sequences coding for the same CDR3. The rearrangement links TRBV6-5 to TRBJ1-4, with 9 bases that match TRBD1. J was trimmed by 8 bases and V by 0 bases; bases with no gene match: 7. The germline CDR1 and CDR2 sequences are MNHEY and SVGAGI. This CDR3 comprises 16 residues. The CDR3 DNA reads TGTGCCAGCAGTTACTCGTTGGGACAGGGTGGAGAAAAACTGTTTTTT. It specifies CASSYSLGQGGEKLFF.

CDR3 in amino acids: CASSENRGNYGYTF. CDR3 coding DNA: TGTGCCAGCAGTGAGAACAGGGGAAACTATGGCTACACCTTC. This chain joins TRBV6-1 and TRBJ1-2, with 7 bases identical to TRBD1. J gave up 2 bases and V 3 bases, and 3 bases lay outside the gene matches. Looked up from germline, CDR1 is MNHNS and CDR2 is SASEGT. The CDR3 is made up of 14 amino acids.

The chain employs TRBV30 and TRBJ1-4; D is possibly TRBD1 (6 bases). The CDR3 length is 16 residues. Germline-derived CDR1 and CDR2 are GTSNPN and SVGIG (reference sequence). V was clipped by 1 base and J by 3 bases, with 15 bases between them. The CDR3 bases are TGTGCCTGGAGTGCGGGGGGGGCGCTGGCTAATGAAAAACTGTTTTTT. It encodes CAWSAGGALANEKLFF.

This chain uses TRBV9 with TRBJ2-7; a weak D match, TRBD2 (5 bases). V was pared by 3 bases and J by 7 bases, with 14 bases between. Germline V gene data show CDR1 as SGDLS and CDR2 as YYNGEE. CDR3 size: 13 residues. This CDR3 is CASSADSSREQYF. CDR3 bases: TGTGCCAGCAGCGCGGACTCCTCTCGGGAGCAGTACTTC.

The V and J genes are TRBV6-1 and TRBJ2-1, with 9 nucleotides matching TRBD2. The CDR3 consists of 16 residues. Trimming took 3 bases from V and 7 from J; bases not matched to a gene: 10. Germline-derived CDR1 and CDR2 are MNHNS and SASEGT. The CDR3 is CASSDSGRGGLNEQFF. For the CDR3, the DNA is TGTGCCAGCAGTGATAGCGGGAGAGGAGGGTTAAATGAGCAGTTCTTC.

Notes on this clone: One junction end does not reproduce the germline sequence, and a read error may be involved. The V and J genes are TRBV24-1 and TRBJ2-7, with 8 bases that match TRBD2. CDR1 is KGHDR, CDR2 SFDVKD, per germline. The CDR3 is 11 residues long. CDR3 DNA sequence: TGTGCCACCACGGGAGGGGTCCGTCTAAACTTC. Translating it yields CATTGGVRLNF.

This rearrangement joins TRBV10-3 to TRBJ1-4; the D is unclear. The germline gives CDR1 ENHRY, CDR2 SYGVKD. The CDR3 extends over 13 amino acids. V was pared by 3 bases and J by 3 bases, with 5 bases between. CDR3 sequence: CAISDRSNEKLFF. The CDR3 DNA sequence: TGTGCCATCAGTGACAGGTCTAATGAAAAACTGTTTTTT.

The V and J genes are TRBV9 and TRBJ1-6; possible D gene TRBD1, 6 bases. This CDR3 is 14 amino acids long. V gave up 4 bases and J gave up 5 bases, with 10 bases separating them. CDR1 and CDR2 from the germline V gene are SGDLS and YYNGEE. Here the CDR3 DNA reads TGTGCCAGCAGCTCGGACAGAGATAATTCACCCCTCCACTTT. Amino acid sequence: CASSSDRDNSPLHF. Full variable domain (remainder filled in from reference TRBV9 and TRBJ1-6): DSGVTQTPKHLITATGQRVTLRCSPRSGDLSVYWYQQSLDQGLQFLIQYYNGEERAKGNILERFSAQQFPDLHSELNLSSLELGDSALYFCASSSDRDNSPLHFGNGTRLTVT.

The V and J genes are TRBV11-3 and TRBJ2-4; the match to TRBD2 covers 8 bases. V shed 7 bases and J 7 bases; nucleotides not matched to a gene: 9. There are 14 residues in the CDR3. Germline CDR1 is SGHNT and CDR2 is YENEEA. CDR3 protein: CASTPTGGGNIQYF. In DNA form, the CDR3 reads TGTGCCAGCACCCCCACGGGAGGGGGGAACATTCAGTACTTC.

This clone was detected only once. The J gene is TRBJ2-7, the V gene TRBV9; D gene ambiguous. Between the trimmed V and J ends, which lost 1 base and 2 bases, there was a span of 10 bases. This CDR3 region has 14 residues. CDR1 and CDR2 (germline): SGDLS, YYNGEE. The CDR3 DNA reads as TGTGCCAGCAGCGTAAGTAGTAGCACCTACGAGCAGTACTTC. Amino acids: CASSVSSSTYEQYF.

This clone was recorded only once. The V call is TRBV3-1 (or the pseudogene TRBV3-2), the J call TRBJ2-7, with 7 positions matching TRBD1. Germline loops: CDR1 LGHDT, CDR2 YNNKEL (reference sequence). V shed 4 bases and J 4 bases; nucleotides not matched to a gene: 4. This CDR3 region has 13 residues. In DNA form, the CDR3 reads TGTGCCAGCAGCCGAGGGACAGAGTACGAGCAGTACTTC. Amino acids: CASSRGTEYEQYF.

The chain uses TRBV12-3 or TRBV12-4 and TRBJ1-2; D is ambiguous. With 3 bases removed from V and 8 bases from J, the gap between germline ends came to 10 bases. This CDR3 comprises 12 residues. The CDR3 sequence: CASSFGLFGYTF. The CDR3 coding sequence is TGTGCCAGCAGTTTCGGTCTTTTCGGCTACACCTTC.

The gene calls are TRBV12-3 or TRBV12-4 and TRBJ2-5; 11 positions agree with TRBD1. The V segment lost 5 bases and the J segment 4 bases; nucleotides outside the gene matches: 0. This CDR3 is built from 13 residues. CDR3 nucleotide sequence: TGTGCCAGCAGTGGACAGGGGGCAGAGACCCAGTACTTC. It encodes CASSGQGAETQYF.

The chain carries TRBV5-8 and TRBJ2-3; 12 nucleotides line up with TRBD1. In germline, CDR1 is SGHTS, CDR2 YDEGEE. The V gene end was trimmed by 3 bases and the J gene end by 2 bases; junction bases not matched to a gene: 4. There are 16 residues in the CDR3. As DNA, the CDR3 is TGTGCCAGCAGCTGGGGACAGGGGGCCACCACAGATACGCAGTATTTT. Protein: CASSWGQGATTDTQYF.

The chain employs TRBV3-1 (or the pseudogene TRBV3-2) and TRBJ1-1; a possible D gene is TRBD1 (5 bases). The CDR3 sequence is 18 residues long. Trimming shortened V by 0 bases and J by 0 bases, and 17 bases separated the two germline ends. Germline CDR1 and CDR2: LGHDT and YNNKEL (reference sequence). CDR3 nucleotide sequence: TGTGCCAGCAGCCAAGATTGGAGGGGACGGGGGTTGAACACTGAAGCTTTCTTT. It specifies CASSQDWRGRGLNTEAFF.

V and J are TRBV19 and TRBJ2-1; TRBD2 agrees at 9 bases. Germline-derived CDR1 and CDR2 are LNHDA and SQIVND (reference sequence). This CDR3 is built from 18 residues. J lost 0 bases, V lost 7 bases, and 13 bases had no gene match. The CDR3 DNA is TGTGCCAGTAAAAGGACTAGCGCCCCCCCCAGCTCCTACAATGAGCAGTTCTTC. This encodes CASKRTSAPPSSYNEQFF.

The chain employs TRBV7-2 and TRBJ2-1; 8 bases are shared with TRBD2. Germline V lookup: CDR1 SGHTA, CDR2 FQGNSA. J lost 7 bases, V lost 3 bases, and 8 bases had no gene match. The CDR3 totals 15 residues. The CDR3: CASSLGSGRSNEQFF. The CDR3 DNA follows: TGTGCCAGCAGCTTGGGAAGCGGGAGATCGAATGAGCAGTTCTTC.

V gene TRBV6-5 combines with J gene TRBJ2-7, with 9 bases that match TRBD2. This CDR3 is 15 amino acids long. V lost 0 bases, J lost 7 bases, and 7 bases stayed unmatched. Germline CDR1 MNHEY, CDR2 SVGAGI. DNA for the CDR3: TGTGCCAGCAGTTACTCGTGGGCGGGAGGGGGTGAGCAGTACTTC. Amino acids: CASSYSWAGGGEQYF.